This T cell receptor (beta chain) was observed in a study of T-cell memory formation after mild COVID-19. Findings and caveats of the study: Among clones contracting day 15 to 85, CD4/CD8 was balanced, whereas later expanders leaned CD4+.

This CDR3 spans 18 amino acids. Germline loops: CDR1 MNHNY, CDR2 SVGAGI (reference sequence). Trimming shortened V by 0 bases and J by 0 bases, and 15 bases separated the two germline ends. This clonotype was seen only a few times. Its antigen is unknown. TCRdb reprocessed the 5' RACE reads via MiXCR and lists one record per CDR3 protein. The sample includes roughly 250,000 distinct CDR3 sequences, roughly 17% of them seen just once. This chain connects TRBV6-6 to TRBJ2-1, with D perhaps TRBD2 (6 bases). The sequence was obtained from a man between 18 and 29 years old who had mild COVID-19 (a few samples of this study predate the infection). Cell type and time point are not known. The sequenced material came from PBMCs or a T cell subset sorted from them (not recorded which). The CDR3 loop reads CASSYSATGTGSYNEQFF. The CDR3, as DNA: TGTGCCAGCAGTTACTCGGCCACCGGGACTGGCTCCTACAATGAGCAGTTCTTC.